These T cell receptor beta chains were read from a single sample in a study of post-analysis software for immune sequencing data. A single record per CDR3 protein comes from TCRdb applying MiXCR to the PCR reads. The sample comprises about 430,000 distinct CDR3 sequences, roughly 38% of which are singletons, and 7.6% rests with the top ten. The sample comprised blood. Receptors were obtained from a girl aged 2-10 years with multiple sclerosis. CDR3s include the opening cysteine and the closing phenylalanine or tryptophan. The D gene is left open where the match is weak. Clone size is shown for a subset of rows, as once, few, many or a class of expanded clone.

j_call: TRBJ2-5; d_call: TRBD2; clone_size: few; v_call: TRBV29-1; cdr3_aa: CSGSGSEDGETQYF; cdr3_nt: TGCAGCGGTAGCGGGAGTGAGGATGGAGAGACCCAGTACTTC
j_call: TRBJ1-2; d_call: TRBD1; clone_size: few; v_call: TRBV5-1; cdr3_aa: CASSRFTGTGENYGYTF; cdr3_nt: TGCGCCAGCAGTCGTTTCACCGGGACAGGGGAGAACTATGGCTACACCTTC
j_call: TRBJ2-7; d_call: .; clone_size: .; v_call: TRBV7-2; cdr3_aa: CVSSISVSRTGGMYYEQYF; cdr3_nt: TGTGTCAGCAGCATCTCCGTCTCCAGGACAGGAGGGATGTACTACGAGCAGTACTTC
j_call: TRBJ2-5; d_call: TRBD2; clone_size: .; v_call: TRBV30; cdr3_aa: CAWSEGLAGSYETQYF; cdr3_nt: TGTGCCTGGAGTGAGGGACTAGCGGGGTCCTATGAGACCCAGTACTTC
j_call: TRBJ1-2; d_call: .; clone_size: .; v_call: TRBV5-1; cdr3_aa: CASSLVGRPNYGYTF; cdr3_nt: TGCGCCAGCAGCTTGGTGGGCAGGCCTAACTATGGCTACACCTTC
j_call: TRBJ2-1; d_call: TRBD1; clone_size: .; v_call: TRBV6-6; cdr3_aa: CASSYSTEDRGDNEQFF; cdr3_nt: TGTGCCAGCAGTTACTCGACAGAGGACAGGGGCGACAATGAGCAGTTCTTC
j_call: TRBJ2-7; d_call: TRBD1; clone_size: .; v_call: TRBV15; cdr3_aa: CATSPGQGFFYEQYF; cdr3_nt: TGTGCCACCAGTCCGGGACAGGGGTTTTTCTACGAGCAGTACTTC
j_call: TRBJ2-5; d_call: TRBD1; clone_size: few; v_call: TRBV20-1; cdr3_aa: CSARPRQGLFQETQYF; cdr3_nt: TGCAGTGCTAGGCCCCGACAGGGCCTTTTCCAAGAGACCCAGTACTTC
j_call: TRBJ2-7; d_call: .; clone_size: few; v_call: TRBV10-3; cdr3_aa: CAIGESAASYEQYF; cdr3_nt: TGTGCCATCGGTGAGTCGGCAGCCTCCTACGAGCAGTACTTC
j_call: TRBJ1-1; d_call: .; clone_size: .; v_call: TRBV12-3/TRBV12-4; cdr3_aa: CASSSQENTEAFF; cdr3_nt: TGTGCCAGCAGTTCTCAGGAGAACACTGAAGCTTTCTTT
j_call: TRBJ2-5; d_call: .; clone_size: few; v_call: TRBV7-6; cdr3_aa: CASSLVSGETQYF; cdr3_nt: TGTGCCAGCAGCTTAGTCTCGGGAGAGACCCAGTACTTC
j_call: TRBJ1-1; d_call: .; clone_size: .; v_call: TRBV12-3/TRBV12-4; cdr3_aa: CASVGVGFTEAFF; cdr3_nt: TGTGCCAGCGTGGGAGTAGGTTTCACTGAAGCTTTCTTT
j_call: TRBJ2-7; d_call: TRBD2; clone_size: .; v_call: TRBV27; cdr3_aa: CASSPRRSGSPITFTHEQYF; cdr3_nt: TGTGCCAGCAGTCCTCGGCGTAGCGGGAGCCCAATTACCTTTACCCACGAGCAGTACTTC
j_call: TRBJ2-7; d_call: .; clone_size: .; v_call: TRBV7-6; cdr3_aa: CASSLLGTTRRSSYEQYF; cdr3_nt: TGTGCCAGCAGCTTATTGGGCACGACGAGAAGGAGCTCCTACGAGCAGTACTTC
j_call: TRBJ2-7; d_call: .; clone_size: once; v_call: TRBV12-3/TRBV12-4; cdr3_aa: CASSSGRSSYEQYF; cdr3_nt: TGTGCCAGCAGTTCCGGACGGAGCTCCTACGAGCAGTACTTC
j_call: TRBJ2-5; d_call: TRBD1; clone_size: .; v_call: TRBV11-3; cdr3_aa: CASSKRSTGTGEETQYF; cdr3_nt: TGTGCCAGCAGCAAACGTAGTACCGGGACAGGGGAAGAGACCCAGTACTTC
j_call: TRBJ2-1; d_call: .; clone_size: .; v_call: TRBV29-1; cdr3_aa: CSAGTASSSYNEQFF; cdr3_nt: TGCAGCGCTGGGACGGCTTCGAGCTCCTACAATGAGCAGTTCTTC
j_call: TRBJ2-3; d_call: .; clone_size: once; v_call: TRBV6-5; cdr3_aa: CASSYGLARSTDTQYF; cdr3_nt: TGTGCCAGCAGTTACGGCCTAGCCAGATCAACAGATACGCAGTATTTT
j_call: TRBJ2-3; d_call: TRBD2; clone_size: few; v_call: TRBV29-1; cdr3_aa: CSVEGLATDTQYF; cdr3_nt: TGCAGCGTTGAGGGACTAGCGACAGATACGCAGTATTTT
j_call: TRBJ1-4; d_call: .; clone_size: .; v_call: TRBV4-3; cdr3_aa: CASSQDRGNEKLFF; cdr3_nt: TGCGCCAGCAGCCAAGATAGGGGGAATGAAAAACTGTTTTTT
j_call: TRBJ2-7; d_call: TRBD2; clone_size: .; v_call: TRBV5-1; cdr3_aa: CASSSWTASGTYEQYF; cdr3_nt: TGCGCCAGCAGCTCGTGGACAGCTAGCGGGACCTACGAGCAGTACTTC
j_call: TRBJ1-2; d_call: .; clone_size: .; v_call: TRBV12-3/TRBV12-4; cdr3_aa: CASSSDKSYGYTF; cdr3_nt: TGTGCCAGCAGTTCGGACAAATCCTATGGCTACACCTTC
j_call: TRBJ1-1; d_call: .; clone_size: few; v_call: TRBV6-2/TRBV6-3; cdr3_aa: CASTTTFMNTEAFF; cdr3_nt: TGTGCCAGCACCACGACGTTCATGAACACTGAAGCTTTCTTT
j_call: TRBJ2-1; d_call: TRBD2; clone_size: .; v_call: TRBV7-3; cdr3_aa: CASSPSWGLAGGLSHNEQFF; cdr3_nt: TGTGCCAGCAGCCCATCGTGGGGACTAGCGGGGGGGCTTAGCCACAATGAGCAGTTCTTC
j_call: TRBJ2-1; d_call: TRBD1; clone_size: .; v_call: TRBV12-3/TRBV12-4; cdr3_aa: CASRGTDRGYEQFF; cdr3_nt: TGTGCCAGCAGGGGGACAGACCGTGGCTATGAGCAGTTCTTC
j_call: TRBJ2-3; d_call: .; clone_size: .; v_call: TRBV14; cdr3_aa: CASSQERVLARADTQYF; cdr3_nt: TGTGCCAGCAGCCAAGAAAGGGTACTAGCCCGGGCAGATACGCAGTATTTT
j_call: TRBJ1-4; d_call: .; clone_size: .; v_call: TRBV14; cdr3_aa: CASSQVGATNEKLFF; cdr3_nt: TGTGCCAGCAGCCAAGTGGGAGCAACTAATGAAAAACTGTTTTTT
j_call: TRBJ2-7; d_call: TRBD2; clone_size: .; v_call: TRBV5-6; cdr3_aa: CASSLRRPTSGQPYEQYF; cdr3_nt: TGTGCCAGCAGCTTGCGTAGGCCAACTAGCGGGCAACCCTACGAGCAGTACTTC
j_call: TRBJ2-7; d_call: .; clone_size: .; v_call: TRBV2; cdr3_aa: CAVGQTRPYEQYF; cdr3_nt: TGTGCGGTCGGACAGACGCGCCCTTACGAGCAGTACTTC
j_call: TRBJ1-2; d_call: .; clone_size: .; v_call: TRBV30; cdr3_aa: CAWSVRSYGYTF; cdr3_nt: TGTGCCTGGAGTGTACGGAGCTATGGCTACACCTTC
j_call: TRBJ2-7; d_call: .; clone_size: .; v_call: TRBV28; cdr3_aa: CASSWGGKGYEQYF; cdr3_nt: TGTGCCAGCAGCTGGGGGGGCAAAGGCTACGAGCAGTACTTC
j_call: TRBJ1-4; d_call: TRBD1; clone_size: .; v_call: TRBV15; cdr3_aa: CATSRDRGRANEKLFF; cdr3_nt: TGTGCCACCAGCAGAGACAGGGGGCGGGCTAATGAAAAACTGTTTTTT
j_call: TRBJ2-7; d_call: .; clone_size: .; v_call: TRBV5-1; cdr3_aa: CASSGTGNYEQYF; cdr3_nt: TGCGCCAGCAGCGGAACAGGGAACTACGAGCAGTACTTC
j_call: TRBJ2-1; d_call: .; clone_size: few; v_call: TRBV5-1; cdr3_aa: CASSPGTGVGEGQFF; cdr3_nt: TGCGCCAGCAGTCCCGGGACGGGGGTAGGGGAAGGGCAGTTCTTC
j_call: TRBJ2-3; d_call: TRBD2; clone_size: .; v_call: TRBV7-2; cdr3_aa: CASSSTSGGTSGTDTQYF; cdr3_nt: TGTGCCAGCAGCTCGACCTCTGGTGGGACTAGCGGCACAGATACGCAGTATTTT
j_call: TRBJ2-3; d_call: .; clone_size: .; v_call: TRBV7-2; cdr3_aa: CASSLTYFPTDTQYF; cdr3_nt: TGTGCCAGCAGCCTTACTTACTTCCCCACAGATACGCAGTATTTT
j_call: TRBJ1-5; d_call: .; clone_size: .; v_call: TRBV25-1; cdr3_aa: CASKGPPSAQPQHF; cdr3_nt: TGTGCCAGCAAAGGCCCGCCTAGCGCTCAGCCCCAGCATTTT
j_call: TRBJ1-1; d_call: TRBD1; clone_size: .; v_call: TRBV12-3/TRBV12-4; cdr3_aa: CASKDRGLVTEAFF; cdr3_nt: TGTGCCAGCAAAGACAGGGGGCTAGTCACTGAAGCTTTCTTT
j_call: TRBJ2-3; d_call: .; clone_size: .; v_call: TRBV9; cdr3_aa: CASSPPYGDTRYF; cdr3_nt: TGTGCCAGCAGCCCTCCTTACGGGGATACGCGGTATTTT
j_call: TRBJ2-3; d_call: .; clone_size: .; v_call: TRBV7-2; cdr3_aa: CASSLVGSTITDTLYF; cdr3_nt: TGTGCCAGCAGCTTAGTCGGGAGTACGATCACAGATACGCTGTATTTT
j_call: TRBJ2-7; d_call: .; clone_size: few; v_call: TRBV29-1; cdr3_aa: CSVFRTETYEQYF; cdr3_nt: TGCAGCGTTTTTCGGACCGAGACCTACGAGCAGTACTTC